This TCR beta chain appears in the sequencing data of a study of cytomegalovirus exposure and HLA in healthy donors (dated by TCRdb to 2016 to 2017). Turning to the overall study: In an earlier analysis of some 610 of the donors, 276 Gb of sequence data and 95 million to 130 million unique TCR beta sequences from roughly 190 million T cells were reported. Among almost 400 genotyped donors of the cohort, an average of roughly 240,000 unique TCR beta nucleotide sequences were sequenced per donor, roughly 20% of them non-productive. The study aimed to test whether cataloging public T cell receptors could reveal signatures of past pathogen exposure. To predict cytomegalovirus infection status, the study combined high-throughput TCR immunosequencing, statistical association of individual TCRs with disease status, and machine learning. Rather than drawing on any new phenotypic data, the later analysis identified candidate immune exposures from TCR beta sequences and the way those sequences occurred across donors. Along with the approximately 700-subject first cohort, a separate validation cohort of 120 different subjects was used. An earlier analysis of approximately 630 of the donors applied high-throughput TCR beta sequencing to assess whether each TCR beta V gene segment acted as functional or pseudogenic. Every discovery cohort repertoire had been produced on one sequencing platform. Four to six DR-DQ haplotypes were handled as single units for association and clustering because linkage in the cohort was strong. In a later genetic analysis, genome-wide SNP genotypes for 398 of the 666 donors were used, and that subset was treated as a discovery cohort. To study patterns of TCR occurrence, a later analysis re-analyzed previously published TCR beta repertoires from 666 donors and added high-resolution HLA genotyping. Among the roughly 400 genotyped donors, around 79% belonged to the genetic ancestry cluster associated with self-reported Caucasian donors. An early release that covered fewer than 800 HLA-typed donors contained approximately 300 gigabases of sequencing data and tens of millions of unique TCR sequences. Typing coverage differed by locus: A, B, C, DRB1 and DQB1 were typed in roughly 620-630 donors, DQA1 in roughly 500, DPA1 in 600 to 610, and DPB1 in just under 490. The T cell repertoires of under 700 subjects were profiled by immunosequencing and related to cytomegalovirus serostatus. HLA typing covered class I and class II loci at four-digit resolution. Donor age, sex, ethnicity and CMV serostatus were compiled alongside the repertoire data. The study at large found these results: Assigning TCR associations to individual alleles was difficult when HLA alleles, especially DR and DQ, strongly co-occurred. A later analysis found that HLA-associated TCR beta chains were more clonally expanded and had lower generation probabilities than equally common non-associated chains. A group of highly shared sequence variants was considered likely to be a technical artifact of the sequencing pipeline. The 87-base-pair reads could not distinguish some IMGT-functional V segments, including TRBV6-2 and TRBV6-3, so those segments were excluded. A later analysis reported that several top co-occurrence clusters appeared linked to parvovirus B19, influenza, CMV and Epstein-Barr virus. A later analysis found that most CMV-associated TCR beta chains appeared HLA-restricted, with HLA associations seemingly driven largely by CMV exposure. According to a later analysis, TCR association rates differed among HLA loci, with DRB1 alleles showing the most associated TCRs and HLA-C alleles showing the fewest. Compared with the roughly 720-donor mean, donors in an Asian-associated ancestry cluster had fewer N-insertions in productive TCRs, according to a later genetic analysis. A further reported finding was that TCR beta sequences accurately predicted the HLA-A and HLA-B alleles for most subjects in the first cohort. Correlated functional status among segregating V segments might reflect linkage disequilibrium, but an unknown experimental factor could not be ruled out. In vitro tests confirmed that a few of the cytomegalovirus-associated TCR beta chains recognize cytomegalovirus antigens. Because HLA typing was unavailable for some donors at each locus, only the typed subset was used in association tests. This cohort had only TCR beta chains sequenced, and the lack of alpha or paired-chain data limited which features could be detected. In an earlier analysis of fewer than 750 of the donors, most TCR beta V segments were observed in productive rearrangements about 90% or about 30% of the time, broadly matching IMGT annotations. Presence/absence analyses assumed roughly uniform sequencing depth across donors, an assumption that may not hold. It was suggested by the authors that the approach could potentially be generalized to other disease states and immunological phenotypes. The classifier was reported to diagnose cytomegalovirus status with high specificity and sensitivity in both the original and validation cohorts. An association between a missense DCLRE1C variant and V-gene and J-gene trimming of TCR beta chains was found in a later genetic analysis and replicated in an independent cohort. Most TCR sequences were observed very rarely across donors, whereas some public TCRs were present in many individuals. At a false discovery rate of 0.05, a later analysis linked roughly 17,000 TCR beta sequences to specific HLA alleles. For the cohort, immune exposure information was limited to CMV serostatus. The study listed 164 TCR beta chains as associated with cytomegalovirus. The earlier analysis of nearly 600 of the donors excluded seventeen rarely observed V segments, including chromosome 9 orphons, because counts were too low.

A distance of 25 bases separates the germline ends of V and J, which lose 3 bases and 5 bases respectively. Inclusive of the bounding cysteine and phenylalanine, the CDR3 is 18 residues long. CDR3 DNA only is kept here, 54 bases in frame from base 1. The germline V gene supplies CDR1 KGHSH and CDR2 LQKENI. In total, 666 healthy bone marrow donors made up the cohort. At the time of sampling, every cohort member was nominally healthy, though immune exposures that went unrecorded were likely present. The donor tested CMV seronegative, placing the donor among the roughly 340 seronegative members of the cohort. A peripheral blood sample was collected from each donor, and TCR beta sequencing was performed on peripheral blood mononuclear cells. The Qiagen DNeasy Blood Extraction Kit was used to extract genomic DNA from the blood cell samples. The method behind the library was the immunoSEQ multiplex PCR assay. The multiplex PCR relied on a mix of 60 forward primers for TCR Vbeta segments and 13 reverse primers for TCR Jbeta segments. The CDR3 region of rearranged TCR beta genes was amplified from genomic DNA by a multiplex PCR assay. Amplified TCR beta libraries were sequenced as 87-base-pair reads on the Illumina HiSeq System. In the paper's pipeline: A later analysis counted some 80 million unique TCR beta chains across the 700 or so repertoires, and approximately 11 million of these chains were shared by at least two donors. Raw reads were error-corrected and collapsed into unique sequences with a nearest-neighbor algorithm that merged closely related sequences to remove PCR and sequencing errors. V, D and J gene segments were assigned by aligning CDR3 sequences to IMGT reference sequences. For a sequence to be retained, a match of at least six nucleotides to both a V gene segment and a J gene segment was required. Rearrangements were classified as productive when the CDR3 lacked stop codons and remained in frame with V and J, and all other rearrangements were classified as non-productive. Following IMGT convention, CDR3 was defined as the stretch from the second conserved V-encoded cysteine up to the conserved J-encoded phenylalanine. The earlier analysis of 550 to 650 of the donors excluded any sequence lacking an unambiguous match to a single V gene segment. In an earlier analysis of approximately 610 of the donors, V segments were called functional above 56.7% productive rearrangements and were called segregating when the between-donor standard deviation exceeded 5%. A statistical classification framework was developed to diagnose cytomegalovirus status using the catalog of TCR beta chain sequences. A later analysis assigned V and J genes by comparing TCR nucleotide sequences with IMGT/GENE-DB human TR gene sequences. The TCRdist pipeline was used in a later analysis to assign CDR3 sequences and most-parsimonious VDJ recombination scenarios. In a later analysis, each TCR beta chain was defined by its CDR3 amino acid sequence together with its V-gene family, and reads lacking a unique V-gene family were excluded. To address suspected cross-contamination and a sequencing artifact, a later analysis removed roughly 640 highly shared, low-generation-probability nucleotide sequences. For each public chain, a later analysis derived a clonal expansion index from normalized ranks of inferred template counts within each repertoire. Generation probabilities in a later analysis came from a VDJ recombination model fitted to out-of-frame rearrangements, and those results were checked against IGoR. Hypergeometric tests were used in a later analysis to score TCR-TCR, TCR-HLA and TCR-CMV co-occurrence, with a repertoire-size bias correction applied to the TCR pairs. To estimate false discovery rates, a later analysis permuted the HLA or CMV assignments 20 times. In a later analysis, co-occurring TCRs were grouped with DBSCAN, and TCRdist sequence similarity was added when clustering was performed within HLA-allele-positive subsets. Repertoires with fewer than 30,000 or more than 120,000 public chains were left out of co-occurrence clustering, as were roughly five repertoires with anomalous nucleotide sharing. TCRdb stores this immuneACCESS table with in-frame sequences only. Part of the clones is absent; in the studies checked, under half of the shortfall reflects unresolved V genes, and no reason is known for the rest. D and trimming come from the DNA, and the V and J calls and clone size come from that table. The sample table includes some 47,000 clones. 2% to 2.5% of the sample lies in the top ten.

Note on this clone: What this receptor recognizes is not known.

Input material: PBMCs. The sequence came from a woman between 40 and 55 years old in good health and CMV-seronegative. The chain is encoded by TRBV18 joined to TRBJ1-2; TRBD1 is a weak D gene call, 6 bases matching. The nucleotides read TGTGCCAGCTCACCCCTTCCCACCTCCACCGGGACACCTTATGGCTACACCTTC. This yields the protein CASSPLPTSTGTPYGYTF.